The source of this TCR beta chain is a study of spatial heterogeneity in lung cancer. Looking at the study overall: There were, on average, more than nine raw-read appearances for each unique TCR and UMI combination.

Regarding time point: sample taken at primary tumor resection. The input material, whole RNA from tumor, nontumor lung or frozen PBMC, was sequenced unsorted. Samples were obtained from around 73 donors, all untreated early-stage non-small cell lung cancer patients. Every individual TCR cDNA molecule carried its own unique molecular identifier, which allowed correction of PCR and sequencing errors. Each CDR3 protein is one row after TCRdb ran MiXCR on the 5' RACE reads. The sample consists of some 3,000 distinct CDR3 sequences, roughly 41% of them appearing once. The CDR3 contains 11 residues. The ends were cut back, 3 bases at V and 11 bases at J, with 10 bases in the middle. CDR1 is MDHEN and CDR2 is SYDVKM in the germline V gene.

The chain has TRBV28 and TRBJ2-5; D uncertain. The material was PBMCs, obtained at surgery. The sequence was obtained from a male donor with early-stage non-small cell lung cancer. The CDR3 loop is CASSLMTYQYF. CDR3 nucleotides: TGTGCCAGCAGTTTGATGACATATCAGTACTTC.